These 3 T cell receptor beta chains were all obtained from the same sample, sequenced in a study of blood T cell repertoires in COVID-19. Method: immunoSEQ multiplex PCR; TCRdb's copy keeps in-frame clones and lacks some. The sample has 100,000 to 150,000 clones; roughly 80% are singletons. The sequencing input was peripheral blood. The receptors here all came from a man aged 65-85 years with acute or convalescent COVID-19.

Notes on this clone: The identical CDR3 is also encoded by other nucleotide sequences in the sample. The genes are TRBV5-1 and TRBJ1-5; D unresolved. The ends were cut back, 2 bases at V and 0 bases at J, with 3 bases in the middle. The V gene's germline CDR1 is SGHRS and CDR2 YFSETQ. The CDR3 covers 13 residues. The CDR3 protein is CASSLASNQPQHF. DNA of the CDR3: TGCGCCAGCAGCTTAGCTAGCAATCAGCCCCAGCATTTT.

The chain links TRBV5-1 to TRBJ2-1; 7 positions match TRBD2. CDR1 and CDR2 from the germline V gene are SGHRS and YFSETQ. The junction had 8 bases not matched to a gene; V was cut back by 0 bases and J by 5 bases. The CDR3 spans 16 residues. The CDR3 spells CASSLVPQGGNNEQFF. The DNA of the CDR3 is TGCGCCAGCAGCTTGGTCCCGCAGGGAGGGAACAATGAGCAGTTCTTC.

This chain joins TRBV7-9 and TRBJ2-3; 8 nucleotides align to TRBD1. The CDR3 has 14 amino acids. Germline V lookup: CDR1 SEHNR, CDR2 FQNEAQ (reference sequence). The J segment lost 4 bases and the V segment lost 5 bases, leaving 5 bases of the junction unmatched. CDR3 DNA: TGTGCCAGCAGCCAGACCAGGGGGCCAGATACGCAGTATTTT. It codes for CASSQTRGPDTQYF.